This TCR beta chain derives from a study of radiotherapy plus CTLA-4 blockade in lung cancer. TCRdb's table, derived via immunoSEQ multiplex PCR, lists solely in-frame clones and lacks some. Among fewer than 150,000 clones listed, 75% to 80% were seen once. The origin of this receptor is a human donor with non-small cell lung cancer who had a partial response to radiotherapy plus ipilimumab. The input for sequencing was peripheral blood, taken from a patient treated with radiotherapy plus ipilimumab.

The CDR3 nucleotides are TGCGCCAGCAGCCCTGGCAGGAGCGGGAGGAGAACCGGGGAGCTGTTTTTT. It yields the protein CASSPGRSGRRTGELFF. The chain recombines TRBV5-1 with TRBJ2-2, with 9 bases that match TRBD2. The V and J ends lost 4 bases and 5 bases, in that order; junction bases with no gene match: 12. CDR3 length: 17 residues. Germline CDR1 reads SGHRS; CDR2 reads YFSETQ.